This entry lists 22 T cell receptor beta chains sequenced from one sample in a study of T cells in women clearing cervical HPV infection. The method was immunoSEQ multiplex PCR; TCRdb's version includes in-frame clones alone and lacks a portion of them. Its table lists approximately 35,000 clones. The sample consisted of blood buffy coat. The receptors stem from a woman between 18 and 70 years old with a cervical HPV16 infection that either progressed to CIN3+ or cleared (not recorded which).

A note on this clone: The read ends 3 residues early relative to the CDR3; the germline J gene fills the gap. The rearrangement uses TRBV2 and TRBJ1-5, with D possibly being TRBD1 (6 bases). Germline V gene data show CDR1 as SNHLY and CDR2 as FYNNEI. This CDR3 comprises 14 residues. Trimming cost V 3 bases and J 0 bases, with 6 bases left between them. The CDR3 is CASSEGASNQPQHF. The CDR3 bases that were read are TGTGCCAGCAGTGAGGGGGCTAGCAATCAGCCC.

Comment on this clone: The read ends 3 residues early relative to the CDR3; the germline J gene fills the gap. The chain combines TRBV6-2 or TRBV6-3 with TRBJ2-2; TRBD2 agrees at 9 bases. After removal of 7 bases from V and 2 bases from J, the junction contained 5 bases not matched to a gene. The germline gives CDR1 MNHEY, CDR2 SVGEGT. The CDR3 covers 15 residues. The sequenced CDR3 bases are TGTGCCAGCAAGGAAGCGGGAGGCAACACCGGGGAG. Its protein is CASKEAGGNTGE. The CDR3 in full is CASKEAGGNTGELFF.

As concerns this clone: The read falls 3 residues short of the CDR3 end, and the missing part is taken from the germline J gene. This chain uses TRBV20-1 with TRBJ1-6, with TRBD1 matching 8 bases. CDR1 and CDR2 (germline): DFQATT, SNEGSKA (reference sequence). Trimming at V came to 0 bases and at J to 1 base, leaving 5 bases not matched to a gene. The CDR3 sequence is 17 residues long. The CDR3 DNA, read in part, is TGCAGTGCTAGAGATCTCGGACAGGGTTCCTATAATTCACCC. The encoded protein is CSARDLGQGSYNSP. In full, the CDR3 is CSARDLGQGSYNSPLHF.

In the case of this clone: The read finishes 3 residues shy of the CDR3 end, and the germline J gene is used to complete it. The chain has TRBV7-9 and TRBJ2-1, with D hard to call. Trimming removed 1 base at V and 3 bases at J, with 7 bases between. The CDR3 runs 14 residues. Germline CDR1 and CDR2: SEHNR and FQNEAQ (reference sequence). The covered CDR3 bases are TGTGCCAGCAGCTTAGGGTCTAACTACAATGAG. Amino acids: CASSLGSNYNE. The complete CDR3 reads CASSLGSNYNEQFF. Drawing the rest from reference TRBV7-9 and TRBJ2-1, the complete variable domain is DTGVSQNPRHKITKRGQNVTFRCDPISEHNRLYWYRQTLGQGPEFLTYFQNEAQLEKSRLLSDRFSAERPKGSFSTLEIQRTEQGDSAMYLCASSLGSNYNEQFFGPGTRLTVL.

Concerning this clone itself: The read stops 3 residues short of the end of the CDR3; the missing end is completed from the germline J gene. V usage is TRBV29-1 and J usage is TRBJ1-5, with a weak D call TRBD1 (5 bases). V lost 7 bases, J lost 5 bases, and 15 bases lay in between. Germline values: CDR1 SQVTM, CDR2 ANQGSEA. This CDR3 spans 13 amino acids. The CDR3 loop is CSAAEGRDQPQHF. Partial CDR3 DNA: TGCAGCGCTGCGGAGGGGAGGGATCAGCCC. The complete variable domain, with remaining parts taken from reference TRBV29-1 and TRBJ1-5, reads SAVISQKPSRDICQRGTSLTIQCQVDSQVTMMFWYRQQPGQSLTLIATANQGSEATYESGFVIDKFPISRPNLTFSTLTVSNMSPEDSSIYLCSAAEGRDQPQHFGDGTRLSIL.

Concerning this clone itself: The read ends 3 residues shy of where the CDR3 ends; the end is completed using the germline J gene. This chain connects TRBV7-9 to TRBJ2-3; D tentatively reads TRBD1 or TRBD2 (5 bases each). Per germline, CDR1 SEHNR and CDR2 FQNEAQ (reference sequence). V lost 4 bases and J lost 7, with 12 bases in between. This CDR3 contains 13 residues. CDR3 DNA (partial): TGTGCCAGCAGCTACCGAGGGGAGTATACG. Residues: CASSYRGEYT. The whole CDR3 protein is CASSYRGEYTQYF.

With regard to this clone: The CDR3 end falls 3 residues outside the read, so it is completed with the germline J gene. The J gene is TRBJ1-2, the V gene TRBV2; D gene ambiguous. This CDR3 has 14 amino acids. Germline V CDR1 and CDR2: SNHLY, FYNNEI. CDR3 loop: CASSPLASSRDYTF. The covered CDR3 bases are TGTGCCAGCAGTCCCCTAGCAAGCAGTCGCGAC.

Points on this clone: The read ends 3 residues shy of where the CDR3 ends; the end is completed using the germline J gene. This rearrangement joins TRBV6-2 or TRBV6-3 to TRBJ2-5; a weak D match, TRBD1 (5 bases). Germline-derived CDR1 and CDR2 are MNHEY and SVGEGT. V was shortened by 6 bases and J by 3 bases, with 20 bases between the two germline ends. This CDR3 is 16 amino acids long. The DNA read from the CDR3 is TGTGCCAGCAGCTCCTCAGGGTCCCCCCAAAAAGAGACC. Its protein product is CASSSSGSPQKET. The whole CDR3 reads CASSSSGSPQKETQYF.

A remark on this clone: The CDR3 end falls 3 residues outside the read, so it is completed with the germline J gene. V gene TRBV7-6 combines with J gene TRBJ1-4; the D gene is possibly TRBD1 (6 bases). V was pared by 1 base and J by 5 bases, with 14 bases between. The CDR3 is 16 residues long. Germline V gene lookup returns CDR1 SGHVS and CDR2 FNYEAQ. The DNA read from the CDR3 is TGTGCCAGCAGCTTAGAACCGGGACATCTGAATGAAAAA. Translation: CASSLEPGHLNEK. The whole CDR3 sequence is CASSLEPGHLNEKLFF.

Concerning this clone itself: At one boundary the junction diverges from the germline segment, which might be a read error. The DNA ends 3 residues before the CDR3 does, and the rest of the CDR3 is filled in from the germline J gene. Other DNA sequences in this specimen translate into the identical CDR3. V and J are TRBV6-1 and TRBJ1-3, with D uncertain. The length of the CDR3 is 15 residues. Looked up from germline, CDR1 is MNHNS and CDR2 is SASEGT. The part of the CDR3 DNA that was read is TGTGCCAGCAGTGAAGATAGGGCAGCCGGAAACACA. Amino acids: CASSEDRAAGNT. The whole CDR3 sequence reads CASSEDRAAGNTIYF.

The chain's CDR3 is CASSPTFTDTQYF. The DNA read from the CDR3 is TGTGCCAGCAGTCCGACTTTCACAGATACG. The chain couples TRBV7-6 to TRBJ2-3; D gene uncertain. Read data end 3 residues before the CDR3 end; the end is taken from the germline J gene. This CDR3 is built from 13 residues. Trimming shortened V by 6 bases and J by 2 bases, and 9 bases separated the two germline ends. Germline V CDR1 and CDR2: SGHVS, FNYEAQ.

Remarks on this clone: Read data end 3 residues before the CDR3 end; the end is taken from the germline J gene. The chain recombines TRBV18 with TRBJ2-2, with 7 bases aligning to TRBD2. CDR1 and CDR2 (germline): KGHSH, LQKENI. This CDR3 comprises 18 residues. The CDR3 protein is CASSPPRRVDGTNEKLFF. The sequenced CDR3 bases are TGTGCCAGCTCACCACCGAGGCGCGTAGATGGGACTAATGAAAAG.

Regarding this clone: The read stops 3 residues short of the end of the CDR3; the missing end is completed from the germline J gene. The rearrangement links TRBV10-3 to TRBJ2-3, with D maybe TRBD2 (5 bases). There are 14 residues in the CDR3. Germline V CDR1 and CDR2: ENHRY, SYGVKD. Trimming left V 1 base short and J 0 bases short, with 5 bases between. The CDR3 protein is CAISEWTSTDTQYF. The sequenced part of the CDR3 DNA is TGTGCCATCAGTGAGTGGACTAGCACAGATACG.

The DNA read from the CDR3 is TGTGCCAGCACCCCGGGACAGATTCAAGAGACG. The encoded protein is CASTPGQIQET. The full CDR3 is CASTPGQIQETQYF. The chain has TRBV2 and TRBJ2-3; TRBD1 aligns across 7 bases. The missing CDR3 end, 3 residues past where the read stops, is filled in from the germline J gene. This CDR3 region has 14 residues. Germline CDR1 reads SNHLY; CDR2 reads FYNNEI. Variable domain in full (rest from reference TRBV2 and TRBJ2-3): EPEVTQTPSHQVTQMGQEVILRCVPISNHLYFYWYRQILGQKVEFLVSFYNNEISEKSEIFDDQFSVERPDGSNFTLKIRSTKLEDSAMYFCASTPGQIQETQYFGPGTRLTVL.

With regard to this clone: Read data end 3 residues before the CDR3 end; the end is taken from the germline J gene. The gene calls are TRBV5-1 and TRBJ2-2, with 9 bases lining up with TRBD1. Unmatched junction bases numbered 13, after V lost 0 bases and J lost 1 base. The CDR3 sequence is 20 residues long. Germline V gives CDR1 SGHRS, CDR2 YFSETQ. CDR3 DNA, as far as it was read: TGCGCCAGCAGCTTGGCCGAACCGGGACAGGGACTTTGGAACACCGGGGAG. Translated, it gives CASSLAEPGQGLWNTGE. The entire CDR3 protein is CASSLAEPGQGLWNTGELFF. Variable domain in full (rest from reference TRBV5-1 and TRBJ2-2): KAGVTQTPRYLIKTRGQQVTLSCSPISGHRSVSWYQQTPGQGLQFLFEYFSETQRNKGNFPGRFSGRQFSNSRSEMNVSTLELGDSALYLCASSLAEPGQGLWNTGELFFGEGSRLTVL.

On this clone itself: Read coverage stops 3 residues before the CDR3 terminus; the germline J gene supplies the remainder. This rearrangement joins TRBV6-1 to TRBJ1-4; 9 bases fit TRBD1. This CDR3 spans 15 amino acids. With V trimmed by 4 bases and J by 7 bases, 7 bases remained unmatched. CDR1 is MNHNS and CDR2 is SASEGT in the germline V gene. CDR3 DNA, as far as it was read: TGTGCCAGCAGTGCCCCAGGACAGGGGTCTGAAAAA. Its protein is CASSAPGQGSEK. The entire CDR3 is CASSAPGQGSEKLFF.

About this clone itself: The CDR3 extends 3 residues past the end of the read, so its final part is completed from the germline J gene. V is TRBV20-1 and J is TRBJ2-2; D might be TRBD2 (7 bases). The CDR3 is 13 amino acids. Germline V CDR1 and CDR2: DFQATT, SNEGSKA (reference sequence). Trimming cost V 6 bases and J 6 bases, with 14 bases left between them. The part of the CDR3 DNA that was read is TGCAGTGCGGGTCCCGGGGGGCCCGGGGAG. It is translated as CSAGPGGPGE. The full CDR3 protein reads CSAGPGGPGELFF.

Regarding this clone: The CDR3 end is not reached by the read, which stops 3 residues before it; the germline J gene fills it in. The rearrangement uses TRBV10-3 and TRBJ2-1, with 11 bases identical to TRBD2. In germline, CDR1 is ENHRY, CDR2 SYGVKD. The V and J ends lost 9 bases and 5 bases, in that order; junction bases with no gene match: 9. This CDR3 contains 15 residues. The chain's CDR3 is CAINIAGGPDNEQFF. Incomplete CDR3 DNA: TGTGCCATTAACATAGCGGGAGGGCCGGACAATGAG.

CDR3 residues: CSAALAGLTDTQYF. CDR3 bases read: TGCAGTGCCGCTCTAGCGGGGCTGACAGATACG. This rearrangement joins TRBV20-1 to TRBJ2-3; 9 nucleotides match TRBD2. The CDR3 end lies 3 residues beyond the end of the read and is filled in from the germline J gene. With V trimmed by 6 bases and J by 3 bases, 7 bases remained unmatched. The CDR3 covers 14 residues. Germline CDR1 reads DFQATT; CDR2 reads SNEGSKA (reference sequence).

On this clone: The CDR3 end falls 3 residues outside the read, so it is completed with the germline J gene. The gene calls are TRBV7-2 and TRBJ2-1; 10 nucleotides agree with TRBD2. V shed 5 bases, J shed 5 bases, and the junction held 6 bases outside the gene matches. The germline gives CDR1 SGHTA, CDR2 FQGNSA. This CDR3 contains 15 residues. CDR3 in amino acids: CASSNSGGPHNEQFF. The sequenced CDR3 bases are TGTGCCAGCAGCAATAGCGGGGGGCCCCACAATGAG.

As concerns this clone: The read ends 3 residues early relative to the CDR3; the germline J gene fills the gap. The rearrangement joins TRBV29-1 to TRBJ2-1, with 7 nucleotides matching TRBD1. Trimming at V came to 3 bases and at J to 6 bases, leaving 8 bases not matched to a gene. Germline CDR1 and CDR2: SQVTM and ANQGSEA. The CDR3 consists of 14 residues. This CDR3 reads CSVDPGGSGNEQFF. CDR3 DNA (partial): TGCAGCGTTGATCCAGGGGGTAGTGGCAATGAG.

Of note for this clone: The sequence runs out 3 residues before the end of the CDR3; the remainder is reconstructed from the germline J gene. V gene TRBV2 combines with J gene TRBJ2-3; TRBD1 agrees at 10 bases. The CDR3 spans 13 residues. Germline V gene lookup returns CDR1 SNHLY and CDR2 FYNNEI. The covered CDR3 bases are TGTGCCACCGGGACAGGGGCGCCTGAGACG. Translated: CATGTGAPET. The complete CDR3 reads CATGTGAPETQYF.